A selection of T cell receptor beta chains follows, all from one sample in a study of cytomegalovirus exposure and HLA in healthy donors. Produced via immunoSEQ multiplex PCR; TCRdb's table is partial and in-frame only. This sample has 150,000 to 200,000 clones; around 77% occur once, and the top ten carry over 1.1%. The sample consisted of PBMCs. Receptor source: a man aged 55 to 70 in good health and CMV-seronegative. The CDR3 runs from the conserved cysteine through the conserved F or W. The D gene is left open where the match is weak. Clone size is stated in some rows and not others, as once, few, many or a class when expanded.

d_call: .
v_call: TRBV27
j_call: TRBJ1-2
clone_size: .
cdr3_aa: CASSLSRGWYGYTF
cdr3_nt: TGTGCCAGCAGTTTATCTCGGGGATGGTATGGCTACACCTTC

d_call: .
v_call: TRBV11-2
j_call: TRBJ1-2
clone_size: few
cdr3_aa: CASSLRQVYGYTF
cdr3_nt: TGTGCCAGCAGCTTAAGGCAGGTCTATGGCTACACCTTC

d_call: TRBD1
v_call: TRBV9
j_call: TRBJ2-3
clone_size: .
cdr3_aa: CASSKGQADTDTQYF
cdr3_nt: TGTGCCAGCAGCAAAGGACAGGCTGACACAGATACGCAGTATTTT

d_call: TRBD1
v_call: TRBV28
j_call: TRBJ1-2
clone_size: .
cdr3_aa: CASSFYRGNNYGYTF
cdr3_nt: TGTGCCAGCAGTTTTTACAGGGGAAATAACTATGGCTACACCTTC

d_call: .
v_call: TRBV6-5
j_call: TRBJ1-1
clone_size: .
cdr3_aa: CASVPPGFATEAFF
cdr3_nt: TGTGCCAGCGTCCCCCCTGGCTTTGCCACTGAAGCTTTCTTT

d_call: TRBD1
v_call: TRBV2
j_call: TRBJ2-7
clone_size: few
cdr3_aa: CASTPFEGQHSYEQYF
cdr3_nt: TGTGCCAGCACCCCGTTCGAGGGACAGCATTCCTACGAGCAGTACTTC

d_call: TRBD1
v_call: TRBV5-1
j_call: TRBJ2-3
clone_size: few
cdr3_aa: CASSLVPGTGDTDTQYF
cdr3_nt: TGCGCCAGCAGCTTGGTCCCCGGGACAGGGGACACAGATACGCAGTATTTT

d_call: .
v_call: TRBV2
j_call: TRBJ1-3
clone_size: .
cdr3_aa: CASIRGASGNTIYF
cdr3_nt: TGTGCCAGCATCCGGGGAGCCTCTGGAAACACCATATATTTT

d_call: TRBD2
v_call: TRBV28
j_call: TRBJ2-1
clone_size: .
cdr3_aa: CASSLPLAGVRNEQFF
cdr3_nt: TGTGCCAGCAGTTTACCCCTAGCGGGGGTTAGGAATGAGCAGTTCTTC

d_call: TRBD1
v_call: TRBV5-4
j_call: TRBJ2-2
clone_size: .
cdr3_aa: CASSFGTGGVGGLSGELFF
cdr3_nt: TGTGCCAGCAGCTTTGGGACAGGGGGAGTCGGGGGCCTATCCGGGGAGCTGTTTTTT

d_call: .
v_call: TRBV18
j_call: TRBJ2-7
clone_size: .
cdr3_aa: CASSPLLSDEQYF
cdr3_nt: TGTGCCAGCTCACCCCTTCTCTCAGACGAGCAGTACTTC

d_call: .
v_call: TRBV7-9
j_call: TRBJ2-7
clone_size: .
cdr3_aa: CASSWPPGSYEQYF
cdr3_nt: TGTGCCAGCAGCTGGCCCCCGGGGTCCTACGAGCAGTACTTC

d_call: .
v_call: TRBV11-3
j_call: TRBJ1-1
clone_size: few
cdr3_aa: CASSLGAVNTEAFF
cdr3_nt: TGTGCCAGCAGCCTCGGCGCGGTTAACACTGAAGCTTTCTTT

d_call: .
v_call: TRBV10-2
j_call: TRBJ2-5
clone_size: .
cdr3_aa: CASSYQGQETQYF
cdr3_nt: TGCGCCAGCAGTTACCAGGGTCAAGAGACCCAGTACTTC

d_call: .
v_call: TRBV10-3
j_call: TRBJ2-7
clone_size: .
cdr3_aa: CAISEGTGGYEQYF
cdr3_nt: TGTGCCATCAGTGAGGGGACCGGGGGCTACGAGCAGTACTTC

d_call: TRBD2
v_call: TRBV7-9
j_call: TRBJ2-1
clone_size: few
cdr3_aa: CADGLAGGNEQFF
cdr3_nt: TGTGCCGATGGACTAGCGGGAGGTAATGAGCAGTTCTTC

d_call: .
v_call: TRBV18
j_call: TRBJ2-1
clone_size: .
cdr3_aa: CASSPPAGNEQFF
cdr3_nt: TGTGCCAGCTCACCTCCCGCAGGGAATGAGCAGTTCTTC

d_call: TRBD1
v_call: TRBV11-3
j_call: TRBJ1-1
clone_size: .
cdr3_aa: CASSLTGTDEAFF
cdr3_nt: TGTGCCAGCAGCTTAACAGGGACAGATGAAGCTTTCTTT

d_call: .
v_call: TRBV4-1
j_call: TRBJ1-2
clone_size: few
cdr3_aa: CASNLGVGLGGYTF
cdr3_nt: TGCGCCAGCAACTTAGGGGTGGGACTCGGAGGCTACACCTTC

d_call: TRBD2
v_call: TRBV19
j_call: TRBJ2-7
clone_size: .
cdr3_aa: CASRLAGGGSSYEQYF
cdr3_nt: TGTGCCAGCCGACTAGCGGGAGGGGGGAGCTCCTACGAGCAGTACTTC

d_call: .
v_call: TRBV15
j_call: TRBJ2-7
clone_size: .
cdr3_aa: CATSRDPSDEQYF
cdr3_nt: TGTGCCACCAGCAGAGACCCGTCCGACGAGCAGTACTTC

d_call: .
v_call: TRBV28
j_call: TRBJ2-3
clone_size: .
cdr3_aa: CASSLKPSADTQYF
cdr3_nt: TGTGCCAGCAGTTTAAAGCCGTCCGCAGATACGCAGTATTTT

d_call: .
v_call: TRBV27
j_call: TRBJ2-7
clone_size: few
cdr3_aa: CASSNGFYEQYF
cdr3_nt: TGTGCCAGCAGTAACGGGTTCTACGAGCAGTACTTC

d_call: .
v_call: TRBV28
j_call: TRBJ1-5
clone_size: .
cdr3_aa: CASNLGGDGNQPQHF
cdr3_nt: TGTGCCAGCAACCTCGGAGGGGACGGCAATCAGCCCCAGCATTTT

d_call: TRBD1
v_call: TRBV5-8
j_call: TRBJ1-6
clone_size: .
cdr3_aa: CASRQTGAHSPLHF
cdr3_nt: TGTGCCAGCAGACAGACAGGGGCCCATTCACCCCTCCACTTT

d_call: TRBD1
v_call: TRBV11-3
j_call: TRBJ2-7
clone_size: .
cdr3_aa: CASSPGTGGGYEQYF
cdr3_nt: TGTGCCAGCAGCCCAGGGACAGGGGGCGGCTACGAGCAGTACTTC

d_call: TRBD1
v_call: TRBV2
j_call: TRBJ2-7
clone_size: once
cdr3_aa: CASTPGTGRSYEQYF
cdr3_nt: TGTGCCAGCACCCCTGGGACAGGGCGTTCCTACGAGCAGTACTTC

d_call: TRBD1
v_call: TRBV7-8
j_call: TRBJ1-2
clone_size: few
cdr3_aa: CASSRGTGGYGYTF
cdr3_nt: TGTGCCAGCAGCCGGGGAACAGGGGGCTATGGCTACACCTTC

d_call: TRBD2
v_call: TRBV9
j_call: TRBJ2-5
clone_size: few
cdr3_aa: CASSVMGGGVQETQYF
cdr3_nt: TGTGCCAGCAGCGTAATGGGCGGGGGGGTCCAAGAGACCCAGTACTTC

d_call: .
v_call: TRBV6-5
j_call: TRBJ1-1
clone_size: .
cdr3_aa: CASSTRMDSREAFF
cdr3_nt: TGTGCCAGCAGTACAAGAATGGACAGCCGTGAAGCTTTCTTT

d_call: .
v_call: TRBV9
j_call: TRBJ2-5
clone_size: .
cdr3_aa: CASSALYQETQYF
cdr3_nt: TGTGCCAGCAGCGCTCTGTACCAAGAGACCCAGTACTTC

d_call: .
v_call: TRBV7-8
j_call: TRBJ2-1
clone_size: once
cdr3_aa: CASSLLRDSSYNEQFF
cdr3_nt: TGTGCCAGCAGCTTATTGCGGGACTCCTCCTACAATGAGCAGTTCTTC

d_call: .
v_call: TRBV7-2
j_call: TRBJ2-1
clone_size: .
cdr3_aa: CASSLVPGYNEQFF
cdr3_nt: TGTGCCAGCAGCTTAGTTCCCGGGTACAATGAGCAGTTCTTC

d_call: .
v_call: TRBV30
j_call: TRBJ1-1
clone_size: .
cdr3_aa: CAWRTRQTNTEAFF
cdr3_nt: TGTGCCTGGAGAACCAGGCAAACGAACACTGAAGCTTTCTTT

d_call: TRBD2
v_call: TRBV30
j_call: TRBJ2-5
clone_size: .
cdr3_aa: CAWQRGQETQYF
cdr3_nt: TGTGCCTGGCAGCGGGGCCAAGAGACCCAGTACTTC

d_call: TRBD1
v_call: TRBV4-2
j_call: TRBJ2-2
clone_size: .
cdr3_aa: CASSHPDRGRAGELFF
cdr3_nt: TGTGCCAGCAGCCATCCGGACAGGGGGCGCGCCGGGGAGCTGTTTTTT

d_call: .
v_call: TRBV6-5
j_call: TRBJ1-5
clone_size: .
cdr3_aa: CASSGERDQPQHF
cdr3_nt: TGTGCCAGCAGTGGTGAAAGAGATCAGCCCCAGCATTTT

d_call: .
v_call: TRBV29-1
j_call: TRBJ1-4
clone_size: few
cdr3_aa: CSVEGDTEKLFF
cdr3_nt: TGCAGCGTTGAAGGGGACACGGAAAAACTGTTTTTT

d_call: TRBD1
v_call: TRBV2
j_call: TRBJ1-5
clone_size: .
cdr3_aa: CASSGTGTGVQPQHF
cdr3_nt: TGTGCCAGCAGTGGTACCGGGACAGGGGTTCAGCCCCAGCATTTT

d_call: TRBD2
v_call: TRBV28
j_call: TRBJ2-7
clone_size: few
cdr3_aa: CASSRTSVGRGYEQYF
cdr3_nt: TGTGCCAGCAGTAGGACTAGCGTTGGGCGAGGGTACGAGCAGTACTTC

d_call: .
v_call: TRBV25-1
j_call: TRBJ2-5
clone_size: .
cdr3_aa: CASDTLGTSGTQYF
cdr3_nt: TGTGCCAGCGATACACTAGGGACATCCGGGACCCAGTACTTC

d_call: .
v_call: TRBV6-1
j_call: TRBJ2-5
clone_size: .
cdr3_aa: CASRADVGRVETQYF
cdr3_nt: TGTGCCAGCAGAGCTGACGTAGGTCGGGTAGAGACCCAGTACTTC

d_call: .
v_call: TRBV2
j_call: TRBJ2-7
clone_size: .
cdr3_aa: CASSEQGPYEQYF
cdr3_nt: TGTGCCAGCAGCGAACAGGGTCCCTACGAGCAGTACTTC

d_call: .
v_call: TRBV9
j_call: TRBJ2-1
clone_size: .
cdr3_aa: CASSVGNEAANEQFF
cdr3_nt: TGTGCCAGCAGCGTAGGAAATGAGGCCGCCAATGAGCAGTTCTTC

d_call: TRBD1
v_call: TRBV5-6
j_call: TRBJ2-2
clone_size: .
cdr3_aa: CASSMGTGGRHGELFF
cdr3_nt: TGTGCCAGCAGCATGGGGACAGGGGGTCGGCACGGGGAGCTGTTTTTT

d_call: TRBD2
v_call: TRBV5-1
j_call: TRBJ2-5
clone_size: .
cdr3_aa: CASSLEVAGPRETQYF
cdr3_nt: TGCGCCAGCAGCTTGGAGGTAGCGGGGCCGAGGGAGACCCAGTACTTC